Described below is a single T cell receptor beta chain sequence and its context. This sample was taken from a study of blood T cell repertoires in COVID-19. Authors' processing steps: Amplification with reference gene primers provided the estimates of nucleated cell counts. The protocol was immunoSEQ multiplex PCR, while the TCRdb copy is restricted to in-frame clones and leaves out a portion. V, J and clone size derive from that table, while D and trimming were established from the DNA sequence. The sample yields roughly 150,000 clones, over 80% seen once. V was shortened by 8 bases and J by 3 bases, with 11 bases between the two germline ends. Germline V gene sequence: CDR1 SNHLY, CDR2 FYNNEI. This CDR3 is 13 amino acids long. The Seattle patients, enrolled during active infection, were followed longitudinally.

The sequencing input was peripheral blood. This clonotype was sampled from a woman older than 75 with COVID-19, enrolled during active disease. This rearrangement joins TRBV2 to TRBJ1-5; D is unresolved. The DNA for the CDR3 is TGTGCCAGCGTAAGGCGGCCCAATCAGCCCCAGCATTTT. Translated, it gives CASVRRPNQPQHF.